What follows are 17 T cell receptor beta chains derived from one specimen sequenced in a study of blood T cells in healthy people across ages. Together with a sample-barcoded 5' primer, a J-beta primer mix was included in a second PCR lasting about 6 to 11 cycles. A single record per CDR3 protein comes from TCRdb applying MiXCR to the 5' RACE reads. The repertoire consists of a few hundred thousand distinct CDR3 sequences, with about a quarter occurring once and the leading ten covering approximately 3.3%. This same sample was also part of a study on T cells of mothers and their children.

The sequencing sample was made of blood. The receptors stem from a boy aged 2-15 years in good health.

This clonotype was found a few times. The rearrangement links TRBV27 to TRBJ2-5, with TRBD2 identical over 11 bases. The end of the DNA fits TRBJ2-1 better, so the J call may be wrong. Germline loops: CDR1 MNHEY, CDR2 SMNVEV (reference sequence). The CDR3 consists of 15 residues. CDR3 region: CASSPTSGRGDEQFF. CDR3 nucleotides: TGTGCCAGCAGTCCCACTAGCGGGAGAGGGGATGAGCAGTTCTTC.

V is TRBV28 and J is TRBJ1-4, with TRBD1 matching 7 bases. Looked up from germline, CDR1 is MDHEN and CDR2 is SYDVKM. V dropped 6 bases and J dropped 10; count of bases not matched to a gene: 8. The CDR3 is made up of 13 amino acids. Here the CDR3 reads CASRTGTVGKLFF. Here the CDR3 DNA reads TGTGCCAGCAGGACCGGGACAGTGGGAAAACTGTTTTTT. The whole variable domain, filled in from reference TRBV28 and TRBJ1-4, reads DVKVTQSSRYLVKRTGEKVFLECVQDMDHENMFWYRQDPGLGLRLIYFSYDVKMKEKGDIPEGYSVSREKKERFSLILESASTNQTSMYLCASRTGTVGKLFFGSGTQLSVL.

On this clonotype itself: A read error may produce the germline difference seen at one junction end. The chain has TRBV20-1 and TRBJ2-3, with D perhaps TRBD2 (6 bases). CDR1 is DFQATT, CDR2 SNEGSKA, per germline (reference sequence). This CDR3 has 15 residues. DNA of the CDR3: TGCAGTGCTCCTCACGGGGCGGGGCGCACAAATACGCAGTATTTT. It specifies CSAPHGAGRTNTQYF.

The gene calls are TRBV3-1 and TRBJ2-1; D tentatively reads TRBD1 or TRBD2 (5 bases each). Trimming left V 0 bases short and J 4 bases short, with 19 bases between. Per germline, CDR1 LGHDT and CDR2 YNNKEL (reference sequence). This CDR3 comprises 18 residues. The CDR3 region has the DNA TGTGCCAGCAGCCAAGATCGTACAGCAGGGTGGGAGTACAATGAGCAGTTCTTC. It codes for CASSQDRTAGWEYNEQFF.

CDR3 bases: TGCAGTGCTCCGATTCGACCAGGGATTAACTATGGCTACACCTTC. Translating gives CSAPIRPGINYGYTF. The chain employs TRBV20-1 and TRBJ1-2; D may be TRBD1 (5 bases). From germline, CDR1 is DFQATT and CDR2 SNEGSKA (reference sequence). The CDR3 is made up of 15 amino acids. Trimming removed 5 bases at V and 1 base at J, with 17 bases between.

The sample holds a few counts of this clonotype. The rearrangement links TRBV5-1 to TRBJ2-5; possible D gene TRBD2, 6 bases. V lost 4 bases, J lost 5 bases, and 12 bases lay in between. The length of the CDR3 is 13 residues. The V gene's germline CDR1 is SGHRS and CDR2 YFSETQ. The CDR3 reads CASSGTVKETQYF. The CDR3 DNA sequence: TGCGCCAGCAGCGGGACTGTCAAGGAGACCCAGTACTTC.

This chain connects TRBV10-3 to TRBJ2-5; 9 bases are shared with TRBD1. Near its end, the DNA agrees better with TRBJ2-7, so the J call may be wrong. The CDR3 loop spans 15 amino acids. The germline CDR1 and CDR2 sequences are ENHRY and SYGVKD. The chain's CDR3 is CAISGQGPSGYEQYF. The CDR3 nucleotides are TGTGCCATCAGCGGACAGGGGCCTTCTGGGTACGAGCAGTACTTC.

This clonotype has a handful of counts. The rearrangement uses TRBV5-5 and TRBJ2-5; 10 bases are shared with TRBD2. The germline V gene has CDR1 SGHKS and CDR2 YYEKEE (reference sequence). CDR3 length: 14 amino acids. The trim removed 2 bases at V and 14 bases at J, leaving 12 bases unmatched. CDR3 protein: CASSLRTSGYEHYF. In nucleotides, the CDR3 is TGTGCCAGCAGCTTAAGGACTAGCGGCTACGAGCATTACTTC. The variable domain in full, with the rest retrieved from reference TRBV5-5 and TRBJ2-5, is DAGVTQSPTHLIKTRGQQVTLRCSPISGHKSVSWYQQVLGQGPQFIFQYYEKEERGRGNFPDRFSARQFPNYSSELNVNALLLGDSALYLCASSLRTSGYEHYFGPGTRLLVL.

The chain recombines TRBV20-1 with TRBJ1-1, with D uncertain. V was trimmed by 2 bases and J by 0 bases, leaving 10 bases between them. The germline V gene has CDR1 DFQATT and CDR2 SNEGSKA (reference sequence). The CDR3 has 14 residues. The CDR3 reads CSARSNPVNTEAFF. The CDR3 DNA follows: TGCAGTGCTAGATCTAACCCCGTGAACACTGAAGCTTTCTTT.

In this sample, this clonotype turned up a few times. The CDR3 DNA sequence: TGTGCCATCAGACAGGGAGGGCTTGGCTACACCTTC. It specifies CAIRQGGLGYTF. V is TRBV10-3 and J is TRBJ1-2, with D maybe TRBD1 (6 bases). Per the germline V gene, CDR1 is ENHRY and CDR2 is SYGVKD. The ends were cut back, 6 bases at V and 7 bases at J, with 12 bases in the middle. This CDR3 contains 12 residues.

The chain couples TRBV25-1 to TRBJ2-2; no reliable D call. Germline V lookup: CDR1 MGHDK, CDR2 SYGVNS. Trimming took 3 bases from V and 1 from J, leaving 12 bases between them. CDR3 length equals 16 residues. In DNA form, the CDR3 reads TGTGCCAGCAGTGACCCAAGGCTTAAGAACACCGGGGAGCTGTTTTTT. Translation gives CASSDPRLKNTGELFF.

This clonotype turned up a few times. The chain has TRBV7-2 and TRBJ2-7; tentative D call: TRBD2 (6 bases). Germline-derived CDR1 and CDR2 are SGHTA and FQGNSA. The CDR3 runs 15 residues. Trimming shortened V by 1 base and J by 7 bases, and 17 bases separated the two germline ends. CDR3 sequence: CASSLDQGLGGEQYF. DNA of the CDR3: TGTGCCAGCAGCTTAGATCAGGGATTGGGGGGAGAGCAGTACTTC.

This clonotype was observed a handful of times. V and J are TRBV5-1 and TRBJ2-7; TRBD1 matches 9 bases. Germline V CDR1 and CDR2: SGHRS, YFSETQ. The V segment lost 4 bases and the J segment 5 bases; nucleotides outside the gene matches: 7. The CDR3 runs to 14 residues. The CDR3 sequence is CASSVGQGRNEQYF. The CDR3, as DNA: TGCGCCAGCAGCGTAGGACAGGGGCGGAACGAGCAGTACTTC.

This clonotype was observed many times. This CDR3 reads CASSLSVGRGAQYF. CDR3 in DNA: TGTGCCAGCAGCTTGAGTGTAGGTCGGGGTGCCCAGTACTTC. This chain joins TRBV5-4 and TRBJ2-5; a possible D gene is TRBD2 (5 bases). V was shortened by 1 base and J by 9 bases, with 16 bases between the two germline ends. Germline CDR1 SGHNT, CDR2 YYREEE (reference sequence). The CDR3 is made up of 14 amino acids.

This clonotype was detected only a few times. This chain joins TRBV29-1 and TRBJ2-3; D may be TRBD1 (6 bases). Trimming removed 6 bases at V and 4 bases at J, with 8 bases between. This CDR3 contains 11 residues. Germline V gene sequence: CDR1 SQVTM, CDR2 ANQGSEA. The CDR3 DNA is TGCAGCGTGGACAGTCCAGATACGCAGTATTTT. Its protein is CSVDSPDTQYF.

The CDR3 reads CASSYSRGGDTQYF. CDR3 DNA sequence: TGTGCCAGCAGTTACTCCAGGGGGGGGGATACGCAGTATTTT. The J gene is TRBJ2-3, the V gene TRBV6-5; D tentatively reads TRBD1 or TRBD2 (7 bases each). The CDR3 covers 14 residues. The V gene lost 0 bases and the J gene lost 6 bases, with 10 bases spanning the gap. Germline V lookup: CDR1 MNHEY, CDR2 SVGAGI.

The rearrangement joins TRBV23-1 to TRBJ1-1; D is ambiguous. TRBV23-1 is identified as an open reading frame with a role that is uncertain. The germline V and J ends were trimmed by 0 bases and 3 bases, with 2 bases remaining between them. This CDR3 contains 12 residues. The CDR3 DNA is TGCGCCAGCAGTCAATCCCACACTGAAGCTTTCTTT. Translated, it gives CASSQSHTEAFF.